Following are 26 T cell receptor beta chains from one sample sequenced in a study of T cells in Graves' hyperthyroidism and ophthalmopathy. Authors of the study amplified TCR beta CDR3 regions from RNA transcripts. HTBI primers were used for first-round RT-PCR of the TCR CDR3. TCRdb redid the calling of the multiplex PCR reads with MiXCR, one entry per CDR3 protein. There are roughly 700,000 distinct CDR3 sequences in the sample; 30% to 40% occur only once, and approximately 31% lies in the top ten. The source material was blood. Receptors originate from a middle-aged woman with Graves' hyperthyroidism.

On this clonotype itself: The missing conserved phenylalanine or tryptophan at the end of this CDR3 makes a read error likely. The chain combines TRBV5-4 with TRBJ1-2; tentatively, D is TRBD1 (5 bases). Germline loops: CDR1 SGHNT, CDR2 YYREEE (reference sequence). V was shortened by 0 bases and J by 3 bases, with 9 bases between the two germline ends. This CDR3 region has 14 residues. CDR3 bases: TGTGCCAGCAGCTTGGTCCAGGGTGACTATGGCTACACCTCC. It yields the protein CASSLVQGDYGYTS.

The CDR3 sequence is CASRQRGANPYEQYF. The CDR3 DNA follows: TGTGCCAGCAGACAAAGGGGGGCCAATCCCTACGAGCAGTACTTC. The genes are TRBV5-4 and TRBJ2-7, with D tentatively TRBD1 or TRBD2 (6 bases each). This CDR3 has 15 residues. In germline, CDR1 is SGHNT, CDR2 YYREEE (reference sequence). Trimming removed 5 bases at V and 2 bases at J, with 17 bases between. Supplemented by reference TRBV5-4 and TRBJ2-7, the full variable domain reads ETGVTQSPTHLIKTRGQQVTLRCSSQSGHNTVSWYQQALGQGPQFIFQYYREEENGRGNFPPRFSGLQFPNYSSELNVNALELDDSALYLCASRQRGANPYEQYFGPGTRLTVT.

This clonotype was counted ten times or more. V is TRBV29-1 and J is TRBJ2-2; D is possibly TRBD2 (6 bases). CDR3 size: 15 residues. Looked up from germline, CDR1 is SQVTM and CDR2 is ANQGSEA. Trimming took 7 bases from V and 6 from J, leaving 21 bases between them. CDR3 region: CSASLPGEWAGELFF. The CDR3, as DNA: TGCAGCGCTAGCCTCCCGGGAGAGTGGGCCGGGGAGCTGTTTTTT.

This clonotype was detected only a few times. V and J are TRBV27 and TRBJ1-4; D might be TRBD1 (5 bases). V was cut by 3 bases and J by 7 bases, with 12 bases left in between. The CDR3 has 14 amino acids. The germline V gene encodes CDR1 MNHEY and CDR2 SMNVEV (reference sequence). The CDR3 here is CASSFGARPEKLFF. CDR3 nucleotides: TGTGCCAGCAGTTTCGGGGCTCGCCCTGAAAAACTGTTTTTT.

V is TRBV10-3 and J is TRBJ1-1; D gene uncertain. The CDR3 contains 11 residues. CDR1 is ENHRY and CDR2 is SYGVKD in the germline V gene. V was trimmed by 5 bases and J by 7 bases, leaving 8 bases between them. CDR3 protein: CAISTTGEAFF. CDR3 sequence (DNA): TGTGCCATCAGTACTACCGGTGAAGCTTTCTTT.

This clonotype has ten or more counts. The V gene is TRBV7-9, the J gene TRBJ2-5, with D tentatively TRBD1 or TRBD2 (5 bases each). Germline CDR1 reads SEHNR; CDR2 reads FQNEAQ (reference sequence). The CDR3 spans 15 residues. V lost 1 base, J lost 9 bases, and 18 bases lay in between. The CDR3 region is CASSLVEGTVSSQYF. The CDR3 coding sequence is TGTGCCAGCAGCTTAGTAGAAGGGACCGTCTCGTCCCAGTACTTC.

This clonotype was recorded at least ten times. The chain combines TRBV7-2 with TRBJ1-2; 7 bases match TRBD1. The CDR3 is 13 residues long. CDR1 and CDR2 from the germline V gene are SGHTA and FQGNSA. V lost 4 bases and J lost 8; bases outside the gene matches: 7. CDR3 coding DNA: TGTGCCAGCAGCTCACAGGGGAGCGGCGGCTACACCTTC. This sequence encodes CASSSQGSGGYTF. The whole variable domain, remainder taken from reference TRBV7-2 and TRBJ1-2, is GAGVSQSPSNKVTEKGKDVELRCDPISGHTALYWYRQSLGQGLEFLIYFQGNSAPDKSGLPSDRFSAERTGGSVSTLTIQRTQQEDSAVYLCASSSQGSGGYTFGSGTRLTVV.

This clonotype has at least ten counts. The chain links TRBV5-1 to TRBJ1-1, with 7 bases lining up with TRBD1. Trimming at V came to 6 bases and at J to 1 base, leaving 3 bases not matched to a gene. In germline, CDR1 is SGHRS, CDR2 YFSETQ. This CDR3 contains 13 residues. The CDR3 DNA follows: TGCGCCAGCACCGGACAGGAGAACACTGAAGCTTTCTTT. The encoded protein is CASTGQENTEAFF.

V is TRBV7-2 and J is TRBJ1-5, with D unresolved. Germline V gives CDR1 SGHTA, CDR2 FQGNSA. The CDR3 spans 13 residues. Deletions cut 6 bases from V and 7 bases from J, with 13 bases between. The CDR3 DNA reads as TGTGCCAGCAGTTTTGAACTCCGGCAGCCCCAGCATTTT. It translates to CASSFELRQPQHF.

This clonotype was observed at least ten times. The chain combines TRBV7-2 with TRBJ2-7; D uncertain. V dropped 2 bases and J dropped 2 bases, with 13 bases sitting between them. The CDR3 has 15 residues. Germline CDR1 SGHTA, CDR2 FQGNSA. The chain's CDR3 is CASSLIPAPAYEQYF. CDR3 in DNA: TGTGCCAGCAGCTTAATCCCAGCACCAGCCTACGAGCAGTACTTC.

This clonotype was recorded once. DNA for the CDR3: TGTGCCAGTAGTATAGCGGGCCAGACGGTTGGCTACACCTTC. Its protein product is CASSIAGQTVGYTF. The V and J genes are TRBV19 and TRBJ1-2; D is unresolved. Trimming took off 1 base at V and 7 bases at J, with 13 bases between the two ends. Germline-derived CDR1 and CDR2 are LNHDA and SQIVND (reference sequence). There are 14 residues in the CDR3.

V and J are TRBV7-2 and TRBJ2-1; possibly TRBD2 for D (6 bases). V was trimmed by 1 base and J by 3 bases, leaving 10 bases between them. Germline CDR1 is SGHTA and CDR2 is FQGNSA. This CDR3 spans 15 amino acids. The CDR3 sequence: CASSLVWRDYNEQFF. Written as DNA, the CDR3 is TGTGCCAGCAGCTTAGTGTGGCGGGACTACAATGAGCAGTTCTTC.

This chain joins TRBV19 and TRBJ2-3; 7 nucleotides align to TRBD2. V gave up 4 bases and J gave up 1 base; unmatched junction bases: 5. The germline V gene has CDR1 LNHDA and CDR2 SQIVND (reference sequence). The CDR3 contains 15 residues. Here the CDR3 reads CASSTPAGGTDTQYF. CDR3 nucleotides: TGTGCCAGTAGTACCCCGGCGGGGGGCACAGATACGCAGTATTTT.

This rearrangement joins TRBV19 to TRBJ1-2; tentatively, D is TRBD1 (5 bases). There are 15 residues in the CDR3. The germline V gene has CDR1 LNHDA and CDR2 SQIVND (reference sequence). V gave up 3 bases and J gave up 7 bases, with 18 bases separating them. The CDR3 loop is CASSIGGGEPSGYTF. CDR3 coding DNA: TGTGCCAGTAGTATCGGGGGGGGGGAGCCTAGTGGCTACACCTTC.

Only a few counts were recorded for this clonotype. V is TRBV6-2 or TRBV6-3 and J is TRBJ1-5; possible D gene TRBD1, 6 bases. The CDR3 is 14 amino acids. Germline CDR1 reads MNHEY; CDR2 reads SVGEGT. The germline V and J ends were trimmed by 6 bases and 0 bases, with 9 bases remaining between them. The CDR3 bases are TGTGCCAGCAGCGGACAGAGTAGCAATCAGCCCCAGCATTTT. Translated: CASSGQSSNQPQHF.

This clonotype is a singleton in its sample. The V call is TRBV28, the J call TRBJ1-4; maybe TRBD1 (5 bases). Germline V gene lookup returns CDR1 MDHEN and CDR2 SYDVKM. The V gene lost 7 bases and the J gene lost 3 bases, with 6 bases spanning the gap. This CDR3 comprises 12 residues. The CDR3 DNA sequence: TGTGCCAGCAAGGGACCTAATGAAAAACTGTTTTTT. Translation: CASKGPNEKLFF.

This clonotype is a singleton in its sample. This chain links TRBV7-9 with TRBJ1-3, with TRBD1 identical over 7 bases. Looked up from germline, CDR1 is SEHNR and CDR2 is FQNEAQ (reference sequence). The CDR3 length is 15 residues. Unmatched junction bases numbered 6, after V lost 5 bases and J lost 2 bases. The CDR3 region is CASSAPTGAGNTIYF. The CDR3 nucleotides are TGTGCCAGCAGCGCCCCAACAGGGGCTGGAAACACCATATATTTT.

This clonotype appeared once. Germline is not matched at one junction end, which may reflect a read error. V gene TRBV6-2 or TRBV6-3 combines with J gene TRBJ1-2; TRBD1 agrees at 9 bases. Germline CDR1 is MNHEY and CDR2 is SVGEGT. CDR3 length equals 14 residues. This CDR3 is CPSSYGTGNRGYTF. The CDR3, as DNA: TGTCCCAGCAGTTACGGGACAGGGAACCGTGGCTACACCTTC.

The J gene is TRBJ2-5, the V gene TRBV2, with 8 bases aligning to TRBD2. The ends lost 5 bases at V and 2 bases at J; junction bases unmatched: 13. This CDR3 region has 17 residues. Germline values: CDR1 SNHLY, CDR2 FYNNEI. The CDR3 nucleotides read TGTGCCAGCAGTTTTTTAGCAGCGGGAGTAGGGCAAGAGACCCAGTACTTC. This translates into CASSFLAAGVGQETQYF.

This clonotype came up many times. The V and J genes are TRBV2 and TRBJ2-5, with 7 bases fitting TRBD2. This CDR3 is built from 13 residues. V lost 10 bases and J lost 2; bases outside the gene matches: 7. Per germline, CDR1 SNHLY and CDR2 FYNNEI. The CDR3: CANSRDYQETQYF. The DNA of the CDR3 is TGTGCCAATTCCCGGGACTATCAAGAGACCCAGTACTTC. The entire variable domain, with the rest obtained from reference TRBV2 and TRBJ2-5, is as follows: EPEVTQTPSHQVTQMGQEVILRCVPISNHLYFYWYRQILGQKVEFLVSFYNNEISEKSEIFDDQFSVERPDGSNFTLKIRSTKLEDSAMYFCANSRDYQETQYFGPGTRLLVL.

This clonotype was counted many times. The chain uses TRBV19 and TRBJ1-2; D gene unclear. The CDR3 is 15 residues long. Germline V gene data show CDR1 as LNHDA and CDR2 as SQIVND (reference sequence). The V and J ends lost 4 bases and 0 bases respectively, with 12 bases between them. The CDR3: CASSTNPDPNYGYTF. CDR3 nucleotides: TGTGCCAGTAGTACAAACCCGGACCCTAACTATGGCTACACCTTC.

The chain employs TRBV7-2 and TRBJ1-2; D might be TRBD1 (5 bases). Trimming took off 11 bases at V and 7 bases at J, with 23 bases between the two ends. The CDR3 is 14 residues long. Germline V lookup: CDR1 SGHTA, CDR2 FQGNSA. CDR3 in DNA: TGTGCCTGGAGTGGGCTCTCGGGGGTCCGTGGCTACACCTTC. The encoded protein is CAWSGLSGVRGYTF. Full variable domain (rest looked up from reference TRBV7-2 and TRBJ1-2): GAGVSQSPSNKVTEKGKDVELRCDPISGHTALYWYRQSLGQGLEFLIYFQGNSAPDKSGLPSDRFSAERTGGSVSTLTIQRTQQEDSAVYLCAWSGLSGVRGYTFGSGTRLTVV.

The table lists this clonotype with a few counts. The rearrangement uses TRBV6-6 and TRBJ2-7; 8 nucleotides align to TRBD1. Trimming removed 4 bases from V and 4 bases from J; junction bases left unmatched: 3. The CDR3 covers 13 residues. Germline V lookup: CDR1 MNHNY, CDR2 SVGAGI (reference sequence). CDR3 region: CASSSTGDYEQYF. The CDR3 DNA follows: TGTGCCAGCAGTTCGACAGGGGATTACGAGCAGTACTTC.

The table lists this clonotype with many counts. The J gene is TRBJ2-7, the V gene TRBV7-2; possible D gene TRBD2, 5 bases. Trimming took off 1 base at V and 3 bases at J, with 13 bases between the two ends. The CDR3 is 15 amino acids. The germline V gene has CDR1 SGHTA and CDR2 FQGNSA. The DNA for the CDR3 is TGTGCCAGCAGCTTAGGTGGAGGACTGAGCTACGAGCAGTACTTC. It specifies CASSLGGGLSYEQYF. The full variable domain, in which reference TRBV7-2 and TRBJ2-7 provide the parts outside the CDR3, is GAGVSQSPSNKVTEKGKDVELRCDPISGHTALYWYRQSLGQGLEFLIYFQGNSAPDKSGLPSDRFSAERTGGSVSTLTIQRTQQEDSAVYLCASSLGGGLSYEQYFGPGTRLTVT.

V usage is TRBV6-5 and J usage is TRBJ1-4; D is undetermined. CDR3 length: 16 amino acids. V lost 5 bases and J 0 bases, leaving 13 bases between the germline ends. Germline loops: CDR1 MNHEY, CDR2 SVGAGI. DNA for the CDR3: TGTGCCAGCAGTGCCAGAAGCGGAGCAACTAATGAAAAACTGTTTTTT. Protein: CASSARSGATNEKLFF.

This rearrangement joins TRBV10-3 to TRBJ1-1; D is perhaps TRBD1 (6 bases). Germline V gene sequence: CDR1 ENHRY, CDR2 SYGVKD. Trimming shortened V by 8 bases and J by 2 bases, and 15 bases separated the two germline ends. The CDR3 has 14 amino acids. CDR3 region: CAIGTTGLNTEAFF. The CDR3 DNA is TGTGCCATCGGTACCACAGGGCTTAACACTGAAGCTTTCTTT.